This TCR beta chain is from a study of blood T cell repertoires in COVID-19. Study-wide context: COVID-19 samples, acute and convalescent, were from the United States, Italy and Spain. Nucleic acid was either cDNA or gDNA, and it came from T cells, B-cell-depleted T cells, or PBMCs.

Original handling: Amplified reference gene primers provided the basis for estimating nucleated cell counts. Sequencing was performed with immunoSEQ multiplex PCR; in TCRdb, only in-frame clones are kept and a portion is missing. V, J and clone size are taken as reported in that table, and D and trimming were inferred from the DNA itself. Here the sample spans approximately 350,000 clones, about 90% being singletons. This receptor was taken from a man aged 35-49 years with acute or convalescent COVID-19. The sequenced material came from peripheral blood.

The CDR3 DNA is TGTGCCAGCAGTCTCTACGGGGCGGGGGTAGGCTATGAGCAGTTCTTC. Its protein is CASSLYGAGVGYEQFF. The chain joins TRBV27 to TRBJ2-1; the match to TRBD2 covers 7 bases. V dropped 5 bases and J dropped 8; count of bases not matched to a gene: 15. Germline lookup yields CDR1 MNHEY and CDR2 SMNVEV (reference sequence). The CDR3 is made up of 16 amino acids.